This TCR beta chain was profiled in a study of cytomegalovirus exposure and HLA in healthy donors. The CDR3 length is 13 residues. Per germline, CDR1 GTSNPN and CDR2 SVGIG (reference sequence). V was clipped by 5 bases and J by 4 bases, with 11 bases between them. The primer mix had 60 Vbeta and 13 Jbeta primers. Produced via immunoSEQ multiplex PCR; TCRdb's table is partial and in-frame only. This table holds some 110,000 clones, roughly 66% found once. The chain couples TRBV30 to TRBJ2-2; D unresolved. The sequence was collected from a man between 60 and 75 years old in good health and CMV-seropositive. Sequenced sample: PBMCs. CDR3: CAWLTWSTGELFF. The CDR3 DNA reads TGTGCCTGGCTTACCTGGAGCACCGGGGAGCTGTTTTTT.